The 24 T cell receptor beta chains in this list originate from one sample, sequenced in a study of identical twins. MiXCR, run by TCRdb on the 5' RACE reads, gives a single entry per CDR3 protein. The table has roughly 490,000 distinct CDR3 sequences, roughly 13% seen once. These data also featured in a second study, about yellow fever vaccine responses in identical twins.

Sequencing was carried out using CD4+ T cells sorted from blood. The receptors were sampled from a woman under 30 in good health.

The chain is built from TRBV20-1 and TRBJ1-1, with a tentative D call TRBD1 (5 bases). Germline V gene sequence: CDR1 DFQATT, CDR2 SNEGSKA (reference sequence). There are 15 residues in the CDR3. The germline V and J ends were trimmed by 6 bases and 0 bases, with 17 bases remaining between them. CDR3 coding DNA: TGCAGTGCCCCGCCCAGGGTGGGGATGAACACTGAAGCTTTCTTT. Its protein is CSAPPRVGMNTEAFF.

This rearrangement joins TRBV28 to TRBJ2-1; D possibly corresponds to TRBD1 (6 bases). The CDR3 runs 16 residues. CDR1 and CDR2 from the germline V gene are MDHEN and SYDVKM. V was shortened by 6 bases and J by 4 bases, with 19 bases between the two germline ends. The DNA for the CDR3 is TGTGCCAGCAGCCTGCAGGGGTCCACGTTGTACAATGAGCAGTTCTTC. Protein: CASSLQGSTLYNEQFF.

This CDR3 reads CSVEEGSGEDQETQYF. DNA of the CDR3: TGCAGCGTTGAAGAGGGCAGCGGGGAGGACCAAGAGACCCAGTACTTC. V gene TRBV29-1 combines with J gene TRBJ2-5; TRBD2 matches at 7 bases. With V trimmed by 0 bases and J by 0 bases, 7 bases remained unmatched. Germline CDR1 SQVTM, CDR2 ANQGSEA. This CDR3 comprises 16 residues.

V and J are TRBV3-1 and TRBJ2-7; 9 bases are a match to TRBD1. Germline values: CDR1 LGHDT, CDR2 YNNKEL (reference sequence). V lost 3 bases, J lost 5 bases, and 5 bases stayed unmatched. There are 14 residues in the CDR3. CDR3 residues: CASSHGTGRNEQYF. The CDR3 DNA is TGTGCCAGCAGCCATGGGACAGGGAGGAACGAGCAGTACTTC.

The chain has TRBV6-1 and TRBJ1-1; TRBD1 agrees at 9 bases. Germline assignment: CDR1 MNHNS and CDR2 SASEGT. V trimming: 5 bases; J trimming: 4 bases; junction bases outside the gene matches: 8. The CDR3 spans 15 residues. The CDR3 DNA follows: TGTGCCAGCAGTCCTTGGGACAGGGTGACCACTGAAGCTTTCTTT. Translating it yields CASSPWDRVTTEAFF.

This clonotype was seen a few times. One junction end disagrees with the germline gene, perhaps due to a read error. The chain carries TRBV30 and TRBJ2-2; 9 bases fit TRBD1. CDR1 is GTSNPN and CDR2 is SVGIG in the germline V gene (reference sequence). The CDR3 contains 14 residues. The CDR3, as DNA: TGTGCCTGGGGGGGGACAGGGAATACCGGGGAGCTTTTTTTT. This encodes CAWGGTGNTGELFF.

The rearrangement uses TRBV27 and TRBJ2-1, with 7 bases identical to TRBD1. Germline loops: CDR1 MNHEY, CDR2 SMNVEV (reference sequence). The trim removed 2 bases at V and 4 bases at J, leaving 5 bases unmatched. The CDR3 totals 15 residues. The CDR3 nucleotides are TGTGCCAGCAGTTTAAGGGACAGAGCATACAATGAGCAGTTCTTC. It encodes CASSLRDRAYNEQFF.

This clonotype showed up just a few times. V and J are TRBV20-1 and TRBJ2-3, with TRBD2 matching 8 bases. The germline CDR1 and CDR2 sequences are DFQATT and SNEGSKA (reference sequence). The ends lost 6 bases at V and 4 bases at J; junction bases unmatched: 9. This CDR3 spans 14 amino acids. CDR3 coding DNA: TGCAGTGCCCACCGAGCGGGAGAGGCAGATACGCAGTATTTT. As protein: CSAHRAGEADTQYF.

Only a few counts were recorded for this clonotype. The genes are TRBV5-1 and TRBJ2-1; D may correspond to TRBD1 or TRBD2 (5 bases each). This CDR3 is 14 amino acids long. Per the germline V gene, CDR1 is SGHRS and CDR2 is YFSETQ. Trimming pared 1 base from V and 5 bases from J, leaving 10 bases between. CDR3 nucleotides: TGCGCCAGCAGCTTGTTGGGACGGAACAATGAGCAGTTCTTC. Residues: CASSLLGRNNEQFF. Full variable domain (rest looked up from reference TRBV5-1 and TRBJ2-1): KAGVTQTPRYLIKTRGQQVTLSCSPISGHRSVSWYQQTPGQGLQFLFEYFSETQRNKGNFPGRFSGRQFSNSRSEMNVSTLELGDSALYLCASSLLGRNNEQFFGPGTRLTVL.

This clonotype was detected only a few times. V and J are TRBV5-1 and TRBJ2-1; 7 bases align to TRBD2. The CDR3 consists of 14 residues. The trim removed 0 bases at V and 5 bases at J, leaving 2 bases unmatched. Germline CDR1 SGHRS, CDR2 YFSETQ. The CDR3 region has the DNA TGCGCCAGCAGCTTGGCCGCGGGGGACAATGAGCAGTTCTTC. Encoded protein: CASSLAAGDNEQFF.

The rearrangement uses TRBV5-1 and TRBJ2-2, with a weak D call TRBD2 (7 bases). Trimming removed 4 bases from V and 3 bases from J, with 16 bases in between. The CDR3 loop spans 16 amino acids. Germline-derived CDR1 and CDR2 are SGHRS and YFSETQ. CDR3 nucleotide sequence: TGCGCCAGCAGCGGGGGGGGGCCCCCCTACACCGGGGAGCTGTTTTTT. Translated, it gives CASSGGGPPYTGELFF.

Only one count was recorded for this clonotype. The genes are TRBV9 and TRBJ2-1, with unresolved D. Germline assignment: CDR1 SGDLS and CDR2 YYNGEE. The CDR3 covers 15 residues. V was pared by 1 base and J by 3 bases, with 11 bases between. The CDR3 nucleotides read TGTGCCAGCAGCGTATCTGCGTGGGTCTACAATGAGCAGTTCTTC. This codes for CASSVSAWVYNEQFF.

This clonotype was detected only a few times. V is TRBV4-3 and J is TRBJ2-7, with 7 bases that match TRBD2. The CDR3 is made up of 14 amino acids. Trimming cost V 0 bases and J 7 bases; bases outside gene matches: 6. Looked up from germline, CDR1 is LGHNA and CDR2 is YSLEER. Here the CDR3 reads CASSQDWGGEEQYF. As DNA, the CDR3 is TGCGCCAGCAGCCAAGATTGGGGGGGGGAGGAGCAGTACTTC.

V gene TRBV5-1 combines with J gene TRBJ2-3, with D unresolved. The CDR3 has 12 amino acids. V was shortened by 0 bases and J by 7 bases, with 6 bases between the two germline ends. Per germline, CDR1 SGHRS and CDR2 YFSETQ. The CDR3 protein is CASSLETNTQYF. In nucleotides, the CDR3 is TGCGCCAGCAGCTTGGAAACAAATACGCAGTATTTT.

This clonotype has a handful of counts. DNA of the CDR3: TGCAGTGCCGCAACCTTCTCTGGAAACACCATATATTTT. Encoded protein: CSAATFSGNTIYF. The rearrangement links TRBV20-1 to TRBJ1-3; D unresolved. The CDR3 length is 13 residues. Germline V gives CDR1 DFQATT, CDR2 SNEGSKA (reference sequence). Trimming removed 6 bases from V and 0 bases from J, with 9 bases in between.

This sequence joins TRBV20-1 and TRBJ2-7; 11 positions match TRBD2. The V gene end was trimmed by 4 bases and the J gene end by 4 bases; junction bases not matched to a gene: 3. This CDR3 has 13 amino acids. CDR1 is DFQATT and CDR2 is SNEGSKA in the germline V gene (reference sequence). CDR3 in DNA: TGCAGTGCTATTAGCGGGGGGGGGTACGAGCAGTACTTC. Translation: CSAISGGGYEQYF.

CDR3 in amino acids: CASSQYPGELFF. CDR3 DNA sequence: TGTGCCAGCAGCCAATATCCCGGGGAGCTGTTTTTT. The rearrangement links TRBV28 to TRBJ2-2, with D uncertain. Germline assignment: CDR1 MDHEN and CDR2 SYDVKM. V lost 6 bases and J lost 6, with 8 bases in between. The CDR3 has 12 residues.

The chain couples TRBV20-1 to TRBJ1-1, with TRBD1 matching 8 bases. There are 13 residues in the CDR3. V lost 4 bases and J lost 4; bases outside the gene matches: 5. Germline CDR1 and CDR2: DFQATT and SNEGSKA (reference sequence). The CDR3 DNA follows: TGCAGTGCTAATCACAGGGGGGGCACTGAAGCTTTCTTT. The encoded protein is CSANHRGGTEAFF.

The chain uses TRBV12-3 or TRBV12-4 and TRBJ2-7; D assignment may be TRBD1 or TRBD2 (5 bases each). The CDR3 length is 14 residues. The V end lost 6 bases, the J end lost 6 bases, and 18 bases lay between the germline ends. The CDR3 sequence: CASRPTFPGPEQYF. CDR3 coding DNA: TGTGCCAGCAGGCCCACTTTCCCGGGGCCCGAGCAGTACTTC.

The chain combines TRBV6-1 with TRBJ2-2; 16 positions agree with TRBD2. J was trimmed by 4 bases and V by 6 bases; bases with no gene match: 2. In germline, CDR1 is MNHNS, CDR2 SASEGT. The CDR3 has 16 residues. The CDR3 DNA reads TGTGCCAGCAGAGGGACTAGCGGGGGGGCCACCGGGGAGCTGTTTTTT. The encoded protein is CASRGTSGGATGELFF.

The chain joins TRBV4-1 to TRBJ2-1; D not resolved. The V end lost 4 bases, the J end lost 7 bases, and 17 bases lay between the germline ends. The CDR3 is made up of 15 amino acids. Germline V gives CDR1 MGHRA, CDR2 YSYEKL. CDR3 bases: TGCGCCAGCAGCCGACCCGGCCCCGGTTGGAATGAGCAGTTCTTC. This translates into CASSRPGPGWNEQFF.

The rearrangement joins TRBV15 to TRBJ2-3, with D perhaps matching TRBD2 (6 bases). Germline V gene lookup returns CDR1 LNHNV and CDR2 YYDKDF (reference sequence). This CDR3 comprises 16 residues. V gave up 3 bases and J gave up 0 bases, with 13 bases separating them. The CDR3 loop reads CATSSLEGSSTDTQYF. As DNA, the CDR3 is TGTGCCACCAGCAGTCTGGAGGGGAGTAGCACAGATACGCAGTATTTT.

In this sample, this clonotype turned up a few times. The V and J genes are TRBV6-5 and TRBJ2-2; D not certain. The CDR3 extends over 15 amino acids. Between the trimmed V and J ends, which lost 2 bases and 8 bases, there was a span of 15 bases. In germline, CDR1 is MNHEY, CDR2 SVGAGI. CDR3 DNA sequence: TGTGCCAGCAGTTACCTGGCCCGGAGTTGGGGGGAGCTGTTTTTT. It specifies CASSYLARSWGELFF.

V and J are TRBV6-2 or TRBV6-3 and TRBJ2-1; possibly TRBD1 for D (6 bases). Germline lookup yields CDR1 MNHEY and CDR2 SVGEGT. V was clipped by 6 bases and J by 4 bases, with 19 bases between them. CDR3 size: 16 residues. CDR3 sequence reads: CASRGGVSTIYNEQFF. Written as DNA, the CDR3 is TGTGCCAGCAGAGGGGGTGTCAGCACCATTTACAATGAGCAGTTCTTC.